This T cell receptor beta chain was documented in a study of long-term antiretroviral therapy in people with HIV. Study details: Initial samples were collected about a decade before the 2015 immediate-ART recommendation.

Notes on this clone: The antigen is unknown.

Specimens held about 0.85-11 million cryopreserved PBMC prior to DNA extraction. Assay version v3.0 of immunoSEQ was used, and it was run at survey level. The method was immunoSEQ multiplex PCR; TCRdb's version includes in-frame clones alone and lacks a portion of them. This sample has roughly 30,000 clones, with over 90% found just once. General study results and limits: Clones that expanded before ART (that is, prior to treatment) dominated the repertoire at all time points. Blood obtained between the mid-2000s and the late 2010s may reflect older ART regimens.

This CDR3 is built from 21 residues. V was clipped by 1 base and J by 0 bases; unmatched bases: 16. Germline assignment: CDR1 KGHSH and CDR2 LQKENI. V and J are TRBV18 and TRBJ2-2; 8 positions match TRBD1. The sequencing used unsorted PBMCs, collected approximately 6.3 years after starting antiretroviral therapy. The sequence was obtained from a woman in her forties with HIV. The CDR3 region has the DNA TGTGCCAGCTCACCACGGCAGGGGGCCCCTATACGATACGCGAACACCGGGGAGCTGTTTTTT. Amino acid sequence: CASSPRQGAPIRYANTGELFF.